The following is a T cell receptor (beta chain) sequence with its context. The germline V gene encodes CDR1 MNHEY and CDR2 SMNVEV (reference sequence). The CDR3 contains 14 residues. V was pared by 3 bases and J by 5 bases, with 11 bases between. The data are from a study of blood T cell repertoires in COVID-19. Profiling relied on immunoSEQ multiplex PCR, and the TCRdb table lists in-frame clones only, not all of them. This table has about 240,000 clones, 75% to 90% appearing once. The receptor comes from a woman in her 40s with acute COVID-19. This rearrangement joins TRBV27 to TRBJ2-1, with D possibly TRBD1 on 5 matching bases. Sequencing was done on a sample of PBMCs or T cells enriched from blood (not recorded which). CDR3 protein: CASSFQDTNNEQFF. The CDR3 region has the DNA TGTGCCAGCAGTTTCCAGGACACCAACAATGAGCAGTTCTTC.